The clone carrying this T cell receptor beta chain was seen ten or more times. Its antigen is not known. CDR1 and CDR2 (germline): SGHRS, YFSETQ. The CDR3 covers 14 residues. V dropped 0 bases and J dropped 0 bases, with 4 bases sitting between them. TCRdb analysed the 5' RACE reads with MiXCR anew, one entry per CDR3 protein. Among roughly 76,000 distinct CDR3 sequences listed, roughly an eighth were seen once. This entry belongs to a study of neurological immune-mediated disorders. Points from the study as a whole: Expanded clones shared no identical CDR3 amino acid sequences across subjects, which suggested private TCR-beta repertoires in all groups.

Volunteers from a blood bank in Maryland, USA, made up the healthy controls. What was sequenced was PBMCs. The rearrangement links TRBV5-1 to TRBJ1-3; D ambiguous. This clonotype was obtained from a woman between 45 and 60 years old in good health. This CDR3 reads CASSLASSGNTIYF. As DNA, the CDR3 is TGCGCCAGCAGCTTGGCTTCCTCTGGAAACACCATATATTTT.